The 3 T cell receptor beta chains reported below all come from one sample, sequenced in a study of blood T cell repertoires in COVID-19. Some clones are missing from TCRdb's copy, which holds only in-frame ones; the method was immunoSEQ multiplex PCR. In the table there are 50,000 or so clones, more than 80% of which are singletons. The sample was peripheral blood. All receptors derive from a human donor in a cohort sampled during active COVID-19.

V gene TRBV3-1 (or the pseudogene TRBV3-2) combines with J gene TRBJ2-1; the D is unclear. Trimming shortened V by 5 bases and J by 5 bases, and 4 bases separated the two germline ends. The CDR3 is made up of 11 amino acids. Germline loops: CDR1 LGHDT, CDR2 YNNKEL (reference sequence). The CDR3 loop reads CASSFNNEQFF. Written as DNA, the CDR3 is TGTGCCAGCAGCTTTAACAATGAGCAGTTCTTC.

On this clone: Other nucleotide sequences from this sample produce the same CDR3. This chain uses TRBV18 with TRBJ1-1, with D perhaps TRBD1 (5 bases). CDR3 length: 13 residues. Trimming removed 3 bases from V and 2 bases from J, with 7 bases in between. Germline CDR1 is KGHSH and CDR2 is LQKENI. The CDR3 protein is CASSPGQNTEAFF. The CDR3 region has the DNA TGTGCCAGCTCACCCGGACAAAACACTGAAGCTTTCTTT.

The CDR3 DNA sequence: TGTGCCAGCAGCCCCAGAGAGGGGCAGTACTTC. Its protein is CASSPREGQYF. This chain connects TRBV5-8 to TRBJ2-7, with a tentative D call TRBD2 (5 bases). V gave up 4 bases and J gave up 9 bases, with 11 bases separating them. The CDR3 is 11 amino acids. In germline, CDR1 is SGHTS, CDR2 YDEGEE.